The 17 T cell receptor beta chains given below trace back to one sample, sequenced in a study of blood T cell repertoires in COVID-19. Sequencing was performed with immunoSEQ multiplex PCR; in TCRdb, only in-frame clones are kept and a portion is missing. The sample carries about 300,000 clones, approximately 81% recorded once. Sequences were obtained from PBMCs or T cells enriched from blood (not recorded which). These receptors were collected from a woman aged 25-40 years who had been exposed to COVID-19.

J is TRBJ2-5 and V is TRBV7-3; possible D gene TRBD2, 6 bases. V dropped 3 bases and J dropped 4 bases, with 15 bases sitting between them. Looked up from germline, CDR1 is SGHTA and CDR2 is FQGTGA. The CDR3 loop spans 15 amino acids. CDR3 in DNA: TGTGCCAGCAGCTTTTTCGCTGGGGGGTCAGAGACCCAGTACTTC. Residues: CASSFFAGGSETQYF.

The V and J genes are TRBV24-1 and TRBJ2-7; perhaps TRBD2 as D (6 bases). CDR1 and CDR2 (germline): KGHDR, SFDVKD. This CDR3 region has 13 residues. V gave up 0 bases and J gave up 4 bases, with 6 bases separating them. Here the CDR3 reads CATSDLRGYEQYF. As DNA, the CDR3 is TGTGCCACCAGTGATTTGCGGGGGTACGAGCAGTACTTC.

The chain couples TRBV5-1 to TRBJ2-5; 7 bases agree with TRBD2. With V trimmed by 4 bases and J by 5 bases, 8 bases remained unmatched. CDR1 and CDR2 (germline): SGHRS, YFSETQ. This CDR3 contains 14 residues. CDR3 amino acids: CASSPSAGVETQYF. The CDR3 DNA reads as TGCGCCAGCAGCCCCTCGGCGGGGGTGGAGACCCAGTACTTC.

CDR3 coding DNA: TGCGCCAGCAGCCCCAGACTAGCGGGAGACTCCTACGAGCAGTACTTC. Its translation: CASSPRLAGDSYEQYF. The gene calls are TRBV4-1 and TRBJ2-7; 12 positions match TRBD2. The trim removed 4 bases at V and 0 bases at J, leaving 4 bases unmatched. The CDR3 extends over 16 amino acids. CDR1 and CDR2 (germline): MGHRA, YSYEKL.

This clone was recorded at least ten times. The gene calls are TRBV5-1 and TRBJ2-1; the match to TRBD2 covers 8 bases. Germline lookup yields CDR1 SGHRS and CDR2 YFSETQ. The CDR3 spans 15 residues. Trimming removed 1 base from V and 7 bases from J; junction bases left unmatched: 7. The DNA for the CDR3 is TGCGCCAGCAGCTTGTCGCGGGAGGTGGAAAATGAGCAGTTCTTC. This translates into CASSLSREVENEQFF.

There are many counts of this clone. V is TRBV19 and J is TRBJ2-6; no definite D call. Germline V gene data show CDR1 as LNHDA and CDR2 as SQIVND (reference sequence). There are 16 residues in the CDR3. V was cut by 7 bases and J by 0 bases, with 13 bases left in between. The CDR3, as DNA: TGTGCCAGTATAGGAGCCGGGTACTCTGGGGCCAACGTCCTGACTTTC. This sequence encodes CASIGAGYSGANVLTF.

V gene TRBV5-1 combines with J gene TRBJ2-5; TRBD2 matches at 9 bases. This CDR3 is built from 15 residues. V lost 1 base, J lost 5 bases, and 6 bases stayed unmatched. Germline assignment: CDR1 SGHRS and CDR2 YFSETQ. The CDR3 sequence: CASSLYTSGSETQYF. The CDR3 nucleotides are TGCGCCAGCAGCTTGTACACTAGCGGGTCCGAGACCCAGTACTTC.

The chain has TRBV27 and TRBJ1-6; 10 bases are shared with TRBD1. Unmatched junction bases numbered 9, after V lost 2 bases and J lost 8 bases. The CDR3 is 17 residues long. The germline V gene encodes CDR1 MNHEY and CDR2 SMNVEV (reference sequence). CDR3 bases: TGTGCCAGCAGTTTAGTCCCCCCCGGGACAGGGGATTCACCCCTCCACTTT. Its translation: CASSLVPPGTGDSPLHF.

This clone came up a few times. The V gene is TRBV7-2, the J gene TRBJ1-6; 7 bases are a match to TRBD1. Trimming at V came to 6 bases and at J to 1 base, leaving 6 bases not matched to a gene. The CDR3 length is 16 residues. The germline gives CDR1 SGHTA, CDR2 FQGNSA. CDR3 region: CASRGTETSYNSPLHF. DNA for the CDR3: TGTGCCAGCAGGGGGACAGAGACTTCCTATAATTCACCCCTCCACTTT.

This clone has a handful of counts. The rearrangement uses TRBV30 and TRBJ1-2, with D maybe TRBD1 (5 bases). Germline V gives CDR1 GTSNPN, CDR2 SVGIG (reference sequence). The length of the CDR3 is 12 residues. Trimming removed 2 bases at V and 4 bases at J, with 8 bases between. The CDR3 is CAWSTGTYGYTF. The CDR3 DNA is TGTGCCTGGAGTACAGGCACCTATGGCTACACCTTC.

The rearrangement uses TRBV28 and TRBJ1-2; a weak D match, TRBD1 (6 bases). Germline CDR1 and CDR2: MDHEN and SYDVKM. CDR3 length: 15 residues. V was pared by 1 base and J by 0 bases, with 9 bases between. The CDR3 DNA reads as TGTGCCAGCAGTTTATTAGGACAGTCTAACTATGGCTACACCTTC. It codes for CASSLLGQSNYGYTF.

In DNA, the CDR3 is TGCGCCAGCAGCCAGGGACAGGGTAGCGAGCAGTACTTC. Protein: CASSQGQGSEQYF. The chain carries TRBV5-1 and TRBJ2-7; 9 bases line up with TRBD1. Per germline, CDR1 SGHRS and CDR2 YFSETQ. V shed 4 bases and J 6 bases; nucleotides not matched to a gene: 5. The CDR3 length is 13 residues.

V usage is TRBV27 and J usage is TRBJ1-1; 11 nucleotides agree with TRBD1. CDR3 length: 14 amino acids. Germline-derived CDR1 and CDR2 are MNHEY and SMNVEV (reference sequence). The junction had 3 bases not matched to a gene; V was cut back by 4 bases and J by 5 bases. In DNA form, the CDR3 reads TGTGCCAGCAGTTACGGGACAGGGGGGACTGAAGCTTTCTTT. As protein: CASSYGTGGTEAFF.

V is TRBV4-2 and J is TRBJ2-4; 15 bases are a match to TRBD2. This CDR3 spans 20 amino acids. J was trimmed by 0 bases and V by 4 bases; bases with no gene match: 10. Germline V gene sequence: CDR1 LGHNA, CDR2 YNFKEQ. CDR3 sequence reads: CASSRDGTSGRIEAKNIQYF. The DNA for the CDR3 is TGTGCCAGCAGCCGCGACGGGACTAGCGGGAGGATAGAAGCCAAAAACATTCAGTACTTC.

The rearrangement uses TRBV27 and TRBJ1-1; 7 nucleotides line up with TRBD1. Per germline, CDR1 MNHEY and CDR2 SMNVEV (reference sequence). Losses at the gene ends were 5 bases for V and 0 bases for J; bases not matched to a gene: 12. The CDR3 has 17 residues. CDR3 residues: CASSLHNPTGMNTEAFF. For the CDR3, the DNA is TGTGCCAGCAGTCTTCACAATCCGACAGGGATGAACACTGAAGCTTTCTTT.

This chain links TRBV7-6 with TRBJ2-3, with 11 positions matching TRBD2. The V segment lost 5 bases and the J segment 0 bases; nucleotides outside the gene matches: 7. Germline CDR1 is SGHVS and CDR2 is FNYEAQ. This CDR3 is built from 17 residues. The CDR3: CASSLRTSGFSTDTQYF. In DNA, the CDR3 is TGTGCCAGCAGCCTTCGGACTAGCGGGTTTAGCACAGATACGCAGTATTTT.

The chain has TRBV5-1 and TRBJ1-1, with D unresolved. Germline CDR1 SGHRS, CDR2 YFSETQ. The CDR3 covers 12 residues. V was trimmed by 5 bases and J by 7 bases, leaving 12 bases between them. The CDR3 sequence: CASRSAGVEAFF. The CDR3 DNA is TGCGCCAGCAGATCCGCCGGGGTTGAAGCTTTCTTT.